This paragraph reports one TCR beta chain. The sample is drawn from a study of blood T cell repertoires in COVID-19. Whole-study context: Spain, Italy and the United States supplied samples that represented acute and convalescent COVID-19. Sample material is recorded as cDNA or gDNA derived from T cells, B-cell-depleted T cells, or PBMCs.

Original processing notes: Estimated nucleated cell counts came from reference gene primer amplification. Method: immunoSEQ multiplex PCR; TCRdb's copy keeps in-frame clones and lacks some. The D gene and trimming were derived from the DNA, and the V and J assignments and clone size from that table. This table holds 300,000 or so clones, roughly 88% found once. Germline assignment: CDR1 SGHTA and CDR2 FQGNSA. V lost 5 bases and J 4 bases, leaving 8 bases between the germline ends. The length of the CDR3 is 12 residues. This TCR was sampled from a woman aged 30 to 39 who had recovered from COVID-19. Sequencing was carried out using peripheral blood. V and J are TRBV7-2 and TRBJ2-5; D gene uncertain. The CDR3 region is CASSAVRETQYF. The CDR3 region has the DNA TGTGCCAGCAGCGCAGTCAGAGAGACCCAGTACTTC.